This T cell receptor beta chain came from a study of CD8 T cells in Susac syndrome. RNA in amounts of roughly 0.5 to 1 ug was reverse transcribed with random hexamers. Using its own MiXCR run on the immunoSEQ multiplex PCR reads, TCRdb lists one record per CDR3 protein. The data contain about 200,000 distinct CDR3 sequences, 95% of them singletons. Study-level findings and limits: A relatively small number of individuals underwent TCR sequencing and HLA analysis.

For this clonotype: No antigen is known for it.

Sequencing targeted TCR beta in T cells from blood (CD8+ and CD4+). V shed 1 base and J shed 3 bases, with 15 bases lying between them. The germline V gene encodes CDR1 GTSNPN and CDR2 SVGIG (reference sequence). The CDR3 totals 15 residues. Sequencing was carried out using CD4+ T cells from PBMCs. This clonotype originated in a human donor with multiple sclerosis. The rearrangement joins TRBV30 to TRBJ1-2; D is unresolved. CDR3 sequence: CAWSALRGIHYGYTF. CDR3 bases: TGTGCCTGGAGTGCCCTCCGGGGAATCCACTATGGCTACACCTTC.